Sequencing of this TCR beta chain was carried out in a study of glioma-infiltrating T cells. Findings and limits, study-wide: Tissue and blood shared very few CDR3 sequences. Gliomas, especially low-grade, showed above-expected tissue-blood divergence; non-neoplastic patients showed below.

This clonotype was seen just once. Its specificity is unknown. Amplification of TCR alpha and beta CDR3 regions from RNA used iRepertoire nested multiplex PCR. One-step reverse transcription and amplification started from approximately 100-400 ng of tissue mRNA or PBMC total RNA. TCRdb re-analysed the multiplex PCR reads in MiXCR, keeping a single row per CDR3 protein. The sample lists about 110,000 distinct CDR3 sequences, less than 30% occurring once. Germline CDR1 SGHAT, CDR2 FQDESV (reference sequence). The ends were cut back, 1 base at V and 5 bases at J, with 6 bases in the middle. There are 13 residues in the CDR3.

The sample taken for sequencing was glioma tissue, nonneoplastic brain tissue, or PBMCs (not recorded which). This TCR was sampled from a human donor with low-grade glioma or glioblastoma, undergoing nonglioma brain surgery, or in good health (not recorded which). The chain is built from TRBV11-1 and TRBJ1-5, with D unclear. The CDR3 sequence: CASSLGGDQPQHF. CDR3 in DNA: TGTGCCAGCAGCTTAGGAGGAGATCAGCCCCAGCATTTT.